These 18 T cell receptor beta chains came from one sample sequenced in a study of T-cell reconstitution after alpha-beta-depleted transplantation in children. As it was prepared, the TCRbeta library received unique molecular identifiers. Each CDR3 protein is one row after TCRdb ran MiXCR on the PCR reads. The data hold some 8,200 distinct CDR3 sequences, with about 12% observed a single time. Material: PBMCs, mostly from graft donor cells, obtained 60 days after TCRalphabeta/CD19-depleted stem cell transplant. Receptor source: a patient aged 2-10 years who had a stem cell transplant for inherited bone marrow failure, so the T cells may come from the graft donor.

This clonotype was counted ten times or more. The V call is TRBV9, the J call TRBJ2-1, with D tentatively TRBD2 (6 bases). Germline assignment: CDR1 SGDLS and CDR2 YYNGEE. V lost 4 bases to trimming and J lost 0 bases, with 11 bases between them. This CDR3 is built from 15 residues. The chain's CDR3 is CASSRTGASYNEQFF. The CDR3 DNA is TGTGCCAGCAGCAGAACGGGAGCCTCCTACAATGAGCAGTTCTTC.

In its sample, this clonotype was seen many times. The gene calls are TRBV20-1 and TRBJ2-7, with 9 bases fitting TRBD1. The CDR3 is 14 residues long. Germline V gene data show CDR1 as DFQATT and CDR2 as SNEGSKA (reference sequence). J gave up 5 bases and V 0 bases, and 5 bases lay outside the gene matches. CDR3 bases: TGCAGTGCTAGAGATCCGGACAGGGGAAACGAGCAGTACTTC. Translated, it gives CSARDPDRGNEQYF.

The chain carries TRBV12-3 or TRBV12-4 and TRBJ1-2; 9 bases match TRBD1. The V segment lost 5 bases and the J segment 8 bases; nucleotides outside the gene matches: 6. This CDR3 has 13 residues. The CDR3 coding sequence is TGTGCCAGCAGTCCGGACAGGGGACGGGGCTACACCTTC. Its translation is CASSPDRGRGYTF.

The sample holds many counts of this clonotype. The CDR3 region has the DNA TGTGCCAGCAGACCCAGGGAGGCTTTCTATGGCTACACCTTC. Protein product: CASRPREAFYGYTF. This chain links TRBV27 with TRBJ1-2; D might be TRBD1 (5 bases). V shed 6 bases and J shed 4 bases, with 15 bases lying between them. Germline CDR1 and CDR2: MNHEY and SMNVEV (reference sequence). The CDR3 runs to 14 residues.

At least ten counts were recorded for this clonotype. This chain links TRBV25-1 with TRBJ1-1; no clear D gene. The V gene's germline CDR1 is MGHDK and CDR2 SYGVNS. The CDR3 extends over 15 amino acids. With 0 bases removed from V and 0 bases from J, the gap between germline ends came to 8 bases. The CDR3 DNA reads TGTGCCAGCAGTGAATATGAGACGGTGAACACTGAAGCTTTCTTT. This codes for CASSEYETVNTEAFF.

This clonotype has at least ten counts. CDR3: CASSLALSGRDEQFF. In DNA, the CDR3 is TGTGCCAGCAGCTTAGCGCTGTCAGGGAGGGATGAGCAGTTCTTC. V and J are TRBV7-9 and TRBJ2-1; 7 positions agree with TRBD2. V shed 0 bases, J shed 8 bases, and the junction held 7 bases outside the gene matches. Germline assignment: CDR1 SEHNR and CDR2 FQNEAQ (reference sequence). This CDR3 comprises 15 residues.

This clonotype was counted many times. The V gene is TRBV5-1, the J gene TRBJ1-2; weak D call: TRBD1 (6 bases). This CDR3 has 15 residues. CDR1 is SGHRS and CDR2 is YFSETQ in the germline V gene. The germline V and J ends were trimmed by 2 bases and 2 bases, with 13 bases remaining between them. The CDR3 bases are TGCGCCAGCAGCTTAAACAGGGAGAAGAACTATGGCTACACCTTC. Translation: CASSLNREKNYGYTF. The entire variable domain, with the rest obtained from reference TRBV5-1 and TRBJ1-2, is as follows: KAGVTQTPRYLIKTRGQQVTLSCSPISGHRSVSWYQQTPGQGLQFLFEYFSETQRNKGNFPGRFSGRQFSNSRSEMNVSTLELGDSALYLCASSLNREKNYGYTFGSGTRLTVV.

The rearrangement joins TRBV4-2 to TRBJ1-2; no definite D call. Germline V gene sequence: CDR1 LGHNA, CDR2 YNFKEQ. The CDR3 has 12 amino acids. With 0 bases removed from V and 7 bases from J, the gap between germline ends came to 6 bases. The CDR3 protein is CASSQEGSGYTF. For the CDR3, the DNA is TGTGCCAGCAGCCAAGAGGGATCTGGCTACACCTTC.

This clonotype was detected ten times or more. The chain couples TRBV20-1 to TRBJ2-7; a possible D gene is TRBD2 (6 bases). The V end was cut by 4 bases, the J end by 2 bases, with 15 bases between. From germline, CDR1 is DFQATT and CDR2 SNEGSKA (reference sequence). The CDR3 extends over 14 amino acids. The CDR3 DNA follows: TGCAGTGCTATTGGTGCGGGGAGGACCTACGAGCAGTACTTC. As protein: CSAIGAGRTYEQYF.

This clonotype has a count of ten or more. This rearrangement joins TRBV9 to TRBJ2-2, with D possibly TRBD2 on 5 matching bases. CDR1 is SGDLS, CDR2 YYNGEE, per germline. The CDR3 loop spans 16 amino acids. Trimming removed 4 bases at V and 1 base at J, with 14 bases between. The CDR3 region is CASSPRTLGNTGELFF. The CDR3, as DNA: TGTGCCAGCAGCCCTCGGACTCTCGGGAACACCGGGGAGCTGTTTTTT.

This clonotype was observed many times. The rearrangement uses TRBV20-1 and TRBJ2-7; D may be TRBD2 (6 bases). The germline gives CDR1 DFQATT, CDR2 SNEGSKA (reference sequence). The CDR3 contains 12 residues. The germline V and J ends were trimmed by 3 bases and 0 bases, with 6 bases remaining between them. This CDR3 reads CSASGSSYEQYF. CDR3 DNA sequence: TGCAGTGCTAGCGGGAGCTCCTACGAGCAGTACTTC.

The rearrangement links TRBV7-6 to TRBJ1-4; a possible D gene is TRBD1 (6 bases). V was clipped by 0 bases and J by 8 bases, with 10 bases between them. CDR3 length: 14 amino acids. Germline loops: CDR1 SGHVS, CDR2 FNYEAQ. The chain's CDR3 is CASSLASGDEKLFF. DNA for the CDR3: TGTGCCAGCAGCTTAGCGTCAGGGGACGAAAAACTGTTTTTT.

Ten or more counts support this clonotype. This sequence joins TRBV6-5 and TRBJ1-4; no firm D call. This CDR3 has 14 residues. Germline V gene lookup returns CDR1 MNHEY and CDR2 SVGAGI. Trimming took 0 bases from V and 3 from J, leaving 5 bases between them. DNA of the CDR3: TGTGCCAGCAGTTACTCTTCAGCTAATGAAAAACTGTTTTTT. It encodes CASSYSSANEKLFF.

The chain uses TRBV4-2 and TRBJ1-2, with TRBD1 as a possible D gene (6 bases). The CDR3 length is 12 residues. In germline, CDR1 is LGHNA, CDR2 YNFKEQ. The V and J ends lost 10 bases and 7 bases respectively, with 16 bases between them. The chain's CDR3 is CAMSFRGVGYTF. The CDR3 DNA is TGTGCCATGAGCTTCAGGGGCGTTGGCTACACCTTC.

This clonotype has ten or more counts. The rearrangement joins TRBV27 to TRBJ2-4; D not resolved. The CDR3 sequence is 18 residues long. V lost 3 bases and J 0 bases, leaving 18 bases between the germline ends. In germline, CDR1 is MNHEY, CDR2 SMNVEV (reference sequence). CDR3 sequence reads: CASSLNIWMRLAKNIQYF. In DNA form, the CDR3 reads TGTGCCAGCAGTTTGAACATTTGGATGCGGTTAGCCAAAAACATTCAGTACTTC.

This clonotype came up many times. The final CDR3 position lacks the conserved phenylalanine or tryptophan, pointing to a likely read error. The limits of the CDR3 on the DNA are not certain, so only TCRdb's listed CDR3 is given. The V call is TRBV7-9, the J call TRBJ2-3; TRBD1 is the table's D call, not checked against the DNA. Germline V gives CDR1 SEHNR, CDR2 FQNEAQ (reference sequence). The CDR3 contains 11 residues when both ends are counted. The CDR3 loop is CASSSEVAPIQ.

This clonotype was recorded many times. V gene TRBV20-1 combines with J gene TRBJ2-1, with TRBD2 identical over 8 bases. The CDR3 has 13 amino acids. V lost 1 base and J lost 6; bases outside the gene matches: 2. Germline V gene data show CDR1 as DFQATT and CDR2 as SNEGSKA (reference sequence). This CDR3 reads CSARAGGSNEQFF. The CDR3 nucleotides are TGCAGTGCTAGAGCGGGAGGGAGCAATGAGCAGTTCTTC.

This clonotype has ten or more counts. V is TRBV20-1 and J is TRBJ2-7; 8 bases are a match to TRBD2. Looked up from germline, CDR1 is DFQATT and CDR2 is SNEGSKA (reference sequence). The V gene end was trimmed by 5 bases and the J gene end by 5 bases; junction bases not matched to a gene: 8. The CDR3 sequence is 13 residues long. The DNA of the CDR3 is TGCAGTGCTCCCCGGGAGGGCCGCCACGAGCAGTACTTC. As protein: CSAPREGRHEQYF.